These T cell receptor beta chains were read from a single sample in a study of cytomegalovirus exposure and HLA in healthy donors. The table came from immunoSEQ multiplex PCR; TCRdb's copy has only in-frame clones and leaves some out. This sample yields 150,000 or so clones, of which more than 75% are seen a single time; approximately 15% belongs to the top ten. The sample comprised PBMCs. The source of these receptors is a woman between 40 and 55 years old in good health and CMV-seronegative. Each CDR3 is given without its conserved first and last residue.

J gene | V gene | CDR3 length | CDR3 protein
TRBJ2-4 | TRBV28 | 17 | ASSLLTSGRALAKNIQY
TRBJ2-3 | TRBV11-3 | 17 | ASSGRDRGGVRSTDTQY
TRBJ2-7 | TRBV5-6 | 13 | ASSTPGQGSVEQY
TRBJ2-2 | TRBV28 | 12 | ASSAGQSSRELF
TRBJ2-1 | TRBV4-2 | 14 | ASSQDMDTSANEQF
TRBJ2-7 | TRBV5-1 | 14 | ASSLGLAVSSYEQY
TRBJ1-2 | TRBV4-2 | 11 | ASSRTGEDGYT
TRBJ2-7 | TRBV6-1 | 11 | ASSHRVGYEQY
TRBJ1-1 | TRBV7-2 | 13 | ASSLGGPGVIEAF
TRBJ2-3 | TRBV5-1 | 13 | ASSFRAGGQDTQY
TRBJ1-2 | TRBV7-7 | 14 | ASSPPLSQAFWGYT
TRBJ2-7 | TRBV5-1 | 12 | ASHLGTGTYEQY
TRBJ1-4 | TRBV28 | 13 | ASSERTAGDEKLF
TRBJ2-1 | TRBV7-2 | 13 | ASSLASGFYNEQF
TRBJ2-2 | TRBV19 | 12 | ASSPGGGTGELF
TRBJ2-3 | TRBV5-1 | 15 | ASSLGLGGGPTDTQY
TRBJ2-1 | TRBV6-6 | 14 | ASSSYSGGAYNEQF
TRBJ1-4 | TRBV7-9 | 13 | SSSATTGWGEKLF
TRBJ1-5 | TRBV28 | 10 | ASSTRARAQH
TRBJ1-3 | TRBV7-2 | 9 | ASSPRNTIY
. | TRBV6-1 | 15 | ASSEREFDRGPYEQY
TRBJ2-5 | TRBV19 | 12 | ASSTRTSQETQY
TRBJ2-7 | TRBV7-9 | 15 | ASSLGGFLPNPYEQY
TRBJ1-1 | TRBV27 | 12 | ASRPLDRILEAF
TRBJ1-3 | TRBV12-5 | 14 | ASGFSGGTSGNTIY
TRBJ2-2 | TRBV7-2 | 14 | ASSFPTGGLGGELF
TRBJ1-2 | TRBV18 | 14 | ASSPMATGTGSGYT
TRBJ1-3 | TRBV15 | 12 | ATSRATGRNTIY
TRBJ1-5 | TRBV30 | 12 | AWSYSGYSQPQH
TRBJ2-1 | TRBV2 | 12 | ASNGRVTDNEQF
TRBJ2-7 | TRBV27 | 9 | ASSLGQTQY
TRBJ1-6 | TRBV27 | 12 | ASSLSNRDSPLH
TRBJ1-1 | TRBV7-6 | 14 | ASSLAQRKAGAEAF
TRBJ2-1 | TRBV11-1 | 11 | ASSPTQGYEQF
TRBJ2-5 | TRBV5-1 | 13 | ASSHLMESQETQY
TRBJ2-5 | TRBV2 | 13 | ASAFIGGRGETQY
TRBJ2-1 | TRBV19 | 12 | ASSSGGDYNEQF
TRBJ2-5 | TRBV14 | 11 | ASSQGAKETQY
TRBJ2-3 | TRBV7-8 | 15 | ASSLVATSGGVDTQY
. | TRBV11-3 | 12 | ASTTGASSYEQY
TRBJ2-2 | TRBV7-2 | 14 | ASSSSGRAVTGELF